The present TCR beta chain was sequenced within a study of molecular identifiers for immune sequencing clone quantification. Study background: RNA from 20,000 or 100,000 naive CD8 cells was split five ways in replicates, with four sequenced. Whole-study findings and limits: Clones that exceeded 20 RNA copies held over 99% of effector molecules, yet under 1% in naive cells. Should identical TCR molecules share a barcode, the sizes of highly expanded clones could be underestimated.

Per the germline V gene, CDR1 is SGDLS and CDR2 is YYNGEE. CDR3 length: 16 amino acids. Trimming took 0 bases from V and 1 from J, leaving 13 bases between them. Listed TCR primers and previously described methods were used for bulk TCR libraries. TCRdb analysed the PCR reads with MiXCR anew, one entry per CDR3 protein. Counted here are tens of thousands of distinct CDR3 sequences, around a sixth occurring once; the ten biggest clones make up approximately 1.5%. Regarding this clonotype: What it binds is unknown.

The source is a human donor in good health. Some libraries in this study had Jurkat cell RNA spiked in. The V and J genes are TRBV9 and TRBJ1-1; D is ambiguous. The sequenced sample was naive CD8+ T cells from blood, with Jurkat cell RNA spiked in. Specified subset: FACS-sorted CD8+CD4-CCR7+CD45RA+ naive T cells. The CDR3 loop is CASSVAPATANTEAFF. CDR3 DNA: TGTGCCAGCAGCGTAGCTCCCGCCACGGCGAACACTGAAGCTTTCTTT.